This passage covers 10 T cell receptor beta chains from one sample sequenced in a study of T-cell reconstitution after alpha-beta-depleted transplantation in children. This sample's TCRbeta library carried unique molecular identifier barcodes. TCRdb reprocessed the PCR reads via MiXCR and lists one record per CDR3 protein. The data show 420,000 or so distinct CDR3 sequences, with about a tenth seen just once and 4.5% to 6% held by the top ten. The input for sequencing was PBMCs from the stem cell graft donor, taken from the stem cell graft. These receptors were collected from a human donor who donated a stem cell graft to a child with acute myeloid leukemia.

In this sample, this clonotype turned up a few times. The gene calls are TRBV19 and TRBJ2-1, with 15 bases aligning to TRBD2. This CDR3 is 19 amino acids long. The germline V gene encodes CDR1 LNHDA and CDR2 SQIVND (reference sequence). Trimming cost V 5 bases and J 2 bases; bases outside gene matches: 10. CDR3 nucleotide sequence: TGTGCCAGTAGTGGGGGGACTAGCGGGGGGATGTTGACCTACAATGAGCAGTTCTTC. Its translation is CASSGGTSGGMLTYNEQFF.

This clonotype came up a few times. The chain has TRBV7-9 and TRBJ1-1; TRBD1 agrees at 8 bases. This CDR3 contains 15 residues. V shed 3 bases, J shed 8 bases, and the junction held 11 bases outside the gene matches. CDR1 is SEHNR and CDR2 is FQNEAQ in the germline V gene (reference sequence). CDR3 in amino acids: CASSFDGQGIGEAFF. CDR3 coding DNA: TGTGCCAGCAGCTTTGACGGACAGGGAATTGGCGAAGCTTTCTTT.

As concerns this clonotype: This may arise from a read error, as a much more abundant clone is one base away. The rearrangement uses TRBV29-1 and TRBJ1-1; D is uncertain. This CDR3 has 10 amino acids. Germline V gives CDR1 SQVTM, CDR2 ANQGSEA. V was pared by 4 bases and J by 5 bases, with 5 bases between. The CDR3 sequence is CSVVVTEAFF. DNA for the CDR3: TGCAGCGTTGTCGTGACTGAAGCTTTCTTT. The full variable domain, rest sourced from reference TRBV29-1 and TRBJ1-1, is SAVISQKPSRDICQRGTSLTIQCQVDSQVTMMFWYRQQPGQSLTLIATANQGSEATYESGFVIDKFPISRPNLTFSTLTVSNMSPEDSSIYLCSVVVTEAFFGQGTRLTVV.

The DNA for the CDR3 is TGCAGTGCCACAGCCCGGGAGGACAGGCCAAACTATGGCTACACCTTC. Amino acids: CSATAREDRPNYGYTF. The chain joins TRBV20-1 to TRBJ1-2, with 7 bases identical to TRBD1. This CDR3 is built from 16 residues. Per germline, CDR1 DFQATT and CDR2 SNEGSKA (reference sequence). V shed 6 bases and J 2 bases; nucleotides not matched to a gene: 15.

The chain carries TRBV6-1 and TRBJ1-4; the D is unclear. From germline, CDR1 is MNHNS and CDR2 SASEGT. V lost 6 bases to trimming and J lost 0 bases, with 8 bases between them. The CDR3 consists of 14 residues. CDR3: CASSDHTTNEKLFF. DNA for the CDR3: TGTGCCAGCAGCGACCATACAACTAATGAAAAACTGTTTTTT.

The chain combines TRBV29-1 with TRBJ2-7; D ambiguous. The CDR3 length is 12 residues. Trimming took off 1 base at V and 4 bases at J, with 8 bases between the two ends. The germline CDR1 and CDR2 sequences are SQVTM and ANQGSEA. CDR3 loop: CSVEGELYEQYF. The CDR3, as DNA: TGCAGCGTTGAAGGAGAGTTGTACGAGCAGTACTTC.

This clonotype was seen only a few times. The rearrangement uses TRBV7-3 and TRBJ2-1, with D uncertain. V lost 5 bases and J 2 bases, leaving 16 bases between the germline ends. Germline-derived CDR1 and CDR2 are SGHTA and FQGTGA. This CDR3 comprises 16 residues. The CDR3 here is CASSKNPGAAYNEQFF. CDR3 nucleotide sequence: TGTGCCAGCAGCAAAAACCCAGGTGCCGCCTACAATGAGCAGTTCTTC.

This clonotype was seen repeatedly, ten times or more. This chain links TRBV12-5 with TRBJ1-6; D might be TRBD1 (5 bases). Germline values: CDR1 LGHNT, CDR2 FRNRAP. V lost 1 base, J lost 10 bases, and 11 bases lay in between. The CDR3 contains 14 residues. The CDR3 region is CASGLGQLASPLHF. CDR3 nucleotide sequence: TGTGCTAGTGGTTTGGGACAGTTGGCCTCACCCCTCCACTTT. Full variable domain (outside the CDR3, taken from reference TRBV12-5 and TRBJ1-6): DARVTQTPRHKVTEMGQEVTMRCQPILGHNTVFWYRQTMMQGLELLAYFRNRAPLDDSGMPKDRFSAEMPDATLATLKIQPSEPRDSAVYFCASGLGQLASPLHFGNGTRLTVT.

This clonotype was detected only a few times. This chain joins TRBV6-2 or TRBV6-3 and TRBJ2-7, with a weak D call TRBD1 (6 bases). Trimming stripped 0 bases from V and 6 bases from J, with 24 bases between. Germline V gene sequence: CDR1 MNHEY, CDR2 SVGEGT. This CDR3 region has 18 residues. The CDR3 DNA reads TGTGCCAGCAGTTACTCCAAGACCGACTGGGGGCAGGTCGGCGAGCAGTACTTC. This translates into CASSYSKTDWGQVGEQYF.

The chain joins TRBV20-1 to TRBJ2-3; D uncertain. CDR3 length: 16 amino acids. V was pared by 5 bases and J by 0 bases, with 18 bases between. CDR1 DFQATT and CDR2 SNEGSKA come from the germline V gene (reference sequence). CDR3 DNA: TGCAGTGCTTTCTCCCCCGCACTTCATAGCACAGATACGCAGTATTTT. Its translation: CSAFSPALHSTDTQYF.